These 8 T cell receptor beta chains share one sample of origin, sequenced in a study of OX40 agonist ivuxolimab in advanced cancers. Only in-frame clones appear in the TCRdb table, and some are missing; sequencing was by immunoSEQ multiplex PCR. The profile shows fewer than 95,000 clones, approximately 89% of them singletons. The source was CD4+ or CD8+ T cells sorted from blood, collected in a trial of the OX40 agonist ivuxolimab. The receptor set was obtained from an adult with an advanced solid tumor such as melanoma, head and neck, liver or kidney cancer.

The chain is built from TRBV6-6 and TRBJ2-7; TRBD2 matches at 10 bases. The V segment lost 5 bases and the J segment 1 base; nucleotides outside the gene matches: 5. Germline V gives CDR1 MNHNY, CDR2 SVGAGI (reference sequence). CDR3 length: 15 residues. The CDR3 spells CASSGLAGGSYEQYF. The CDR3 DNA reads as TGTGCCAGCAGTGGGTTAGCGGGAGGATCCTACGAGCAGTACTTC.

There are a few counts of this clone. The genes are TRBV2 and TRBJ1-5, with 7 bases lining up with TRBD1. Germline trimming cut 7 bases from V and 2 bases from J; bases unmatched to any gene: 5. CDR3 length: 14 amino acids. CDR1 is SNHLY, CDR2 FYNNEI, per germline. The CDR3 protein is CASTGGIGNQPQHF. CDR3 DNA: TGTGCCAGCACAGGGGGGATCGGCAATCAGCCCCAGCATTTT.

The chain is built from TRBV7-9 and TRBJ2-3, with D perhaps TRBD1 (6 bases). This CDR3 region has 18 residues. Deletions cut 5 bases from V and 7 bases from J, with 28 bases between. Germline lookup yields CDR1 SEHNR and CDR2 FQNEAQ (reference sequence). The chain's CDR3 is CASSPNPGTSLIRNTQYF. The CDR3 nucleotides read TGTGCCAGCAGCCCTAACCCCGGGACATCACTGATTAGAAATACGCAGTATTTT. Full variable domain (outside the CDR3, taken from reference TRBV7-9 and TRBJ2-3): DTGVSQNPRHKITKRGQNVTFRCDPISEHNRLYWYRQTLGQGPEFLTYFQNEAQLEKSRLLSDRFSAERPKGSFSTLEIQRTEQGDSAMYLCASSPNPGTSLIRNTQYFGPGTRLTVL.

J is TRBJ1-2 and V is TRBV28, with TRBD1 as a possible D gene (5 bases). This CDR3 has 12 residues. Trimming took 5 bases from V and 5 from J, leaving 9 bases between them. Germline lookup yields CDR1 MDHEN and CDR2 SYDVKM. The CDR3 region is CASSPRVYGYTF. The CDR3 region has the DNA TGTGCCAGCAGTCCCAGGGTTTATGGCTACACCTTC.

The chain carries TRBV14 and TRBJ2-1; 7 nucleotides agree with TRBD1. This CDR3 contains 14 residues. In germline, CDR1 is SGHDN, CDR2 FVKESK. J lost 9 bases, V lost 4 bases, and 9 bases had no gene match. CDR3 nucleotides: TGTGCCAGCAGCCCGCGAAGGGGGCGCAGTGAGCAGTTCTTC. This translates into CASSPRRGRSEQFF.

The chain carries TRBV11-3 and TRBJ2-5; no definite D call. With the DNA end fitting TRBJ2-7 better, the J assignment may be wrong. The germline CDR1 and CDR2 sequences are SGHNT and YENEEA. CDR3 size: 14 residues. The chain's CDR3 is CASSLSRAPNEQYF. The CDR3 nucleotides read TGTGCCAGCAGCCTCTCCCGAGCACCTAACGAGCAGTACTTC.

The rearrangement links TRBV9 to TRBJ1-2; weak D call: TRBD1 (6 bases). CDR1 and CDR2 from the germline V gene are SGDLS and YYNGEE. This CDR3 region has 15 residues. Trimming took off 0 bases at V and 7 bases at J, with 16 bases between the two ends. The CDR3 sequence: CASSVDPGGAVGYTF. The DNA of the CDR3 is TGTGCCAGCAGCGTAGATCCCGGGGGCGCGGTTGGCTACACCTTC.

The V and J genes are TRBV7-3 and TRBJ2-2; 10 nucleotides agree with TRBD2. CDR3 length: 15 residues. The germline CDR1 and CDR2 sequences are SGHTA and FQGTGA. Trimming at V came to 4 bases and at J to 6 bases, leaving 5 bases not matched to a gene. CDR3 region: CASSSLAGAAGELFF. In DNA, the CDR3 is TGTGCCAGCAGCTCTCTAGCGGGAGCGGCCGGGGAGCTGTTTTTT. Combining the CDR3 with reference TRBV7-3 and TRBJ2-2 gives the whole variable domain GAGVSQTPSNKVTEKGKYVELRCDPISGHTALYWYRQSLGQGPEFLIYFQGTGAADDSGLPNDRFFAVRPEGSVSTLKIQRTERGDSAVYLCASSSLAGAAGELFFGEGSRLTVL.